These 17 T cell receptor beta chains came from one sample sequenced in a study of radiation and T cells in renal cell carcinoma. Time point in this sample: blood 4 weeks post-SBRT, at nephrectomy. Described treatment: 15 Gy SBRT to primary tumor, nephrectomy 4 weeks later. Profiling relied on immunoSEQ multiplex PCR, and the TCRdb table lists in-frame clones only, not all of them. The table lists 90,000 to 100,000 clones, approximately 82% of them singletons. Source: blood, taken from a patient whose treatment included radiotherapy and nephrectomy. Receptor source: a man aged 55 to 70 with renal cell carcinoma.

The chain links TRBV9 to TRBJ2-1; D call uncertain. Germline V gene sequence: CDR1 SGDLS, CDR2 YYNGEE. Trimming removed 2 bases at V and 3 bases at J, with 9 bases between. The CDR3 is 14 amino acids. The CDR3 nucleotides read TGTGCCAGCAGCGTTGGCTCGAACTACAATGAGCAGTTCTTC. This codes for CASSVGSNYNEQFF.

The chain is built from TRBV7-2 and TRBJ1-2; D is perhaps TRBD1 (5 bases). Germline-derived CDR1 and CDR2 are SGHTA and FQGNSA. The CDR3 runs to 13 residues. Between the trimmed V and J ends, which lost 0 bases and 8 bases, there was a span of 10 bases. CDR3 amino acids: CASSLAGEQGYTF. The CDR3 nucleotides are TGTGCCAGCAGCTTAGCGGGGGAGCAGGGCTACACCTTC.

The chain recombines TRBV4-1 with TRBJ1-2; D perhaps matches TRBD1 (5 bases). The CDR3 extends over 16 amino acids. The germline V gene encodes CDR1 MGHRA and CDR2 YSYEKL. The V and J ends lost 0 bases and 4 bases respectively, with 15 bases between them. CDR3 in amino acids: CASSQEWGKGTYGYTF. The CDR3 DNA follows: TGCGCCAGCAGCCAAGAGTGGGGGAAGGGAACCTATGGCTACACCTTC.

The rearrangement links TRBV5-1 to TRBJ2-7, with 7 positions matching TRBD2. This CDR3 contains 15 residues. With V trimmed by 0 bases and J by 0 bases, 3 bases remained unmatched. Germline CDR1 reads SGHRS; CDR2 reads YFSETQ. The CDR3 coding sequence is TGCGCCAGCAGCTTGGGCCTAGCGGTCTCCTACGAGCAGTACTTC. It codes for CASSLGLAVSYEQYF.

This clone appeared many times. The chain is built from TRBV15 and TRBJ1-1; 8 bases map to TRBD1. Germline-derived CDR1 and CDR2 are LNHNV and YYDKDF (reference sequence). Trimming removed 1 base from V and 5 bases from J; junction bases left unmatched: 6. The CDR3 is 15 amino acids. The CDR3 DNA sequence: TGTGCCACCAGCAGAGCCCAACAGGGGGGTACTGAAGCTTTCTTT. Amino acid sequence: CATSRAQQGGTEAFF.

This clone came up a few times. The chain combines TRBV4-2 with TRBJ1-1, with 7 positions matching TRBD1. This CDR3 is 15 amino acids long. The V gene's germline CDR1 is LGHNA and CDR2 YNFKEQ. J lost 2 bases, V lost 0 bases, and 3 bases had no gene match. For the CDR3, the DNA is TGTGCCAGCAGCCAAGATCAAGGGGGCAACACTGAAGCTTTCTTT. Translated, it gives CASSQDQGGNTEAFF.

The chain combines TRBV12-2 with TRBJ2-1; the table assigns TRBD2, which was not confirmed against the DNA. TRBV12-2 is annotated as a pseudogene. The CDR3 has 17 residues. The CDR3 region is CASRLDPGRGSRNEQFF. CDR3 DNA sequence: TGTGCAAGTCGCTTAGACCCTGGCCGGGGGTCGAGGAATGAGCAGTTCTTC.

The chain's CDR3 is CASSLAGSHNGYTF. In nucleotides, the CDR3 is TGTGCCAGCAGCTTAGCAGGGTCCCATAATGGCTACACCTTC. The genes are TRBV7-2 and TRBJ1-2; no firm D call. The V and J ends lost 0 bases and 6 bases respectively, with 11 bases between them. This CDR3 contains 14 residues. Germline V gives CDR1 SGHTA, CDR2 FQGNSA.

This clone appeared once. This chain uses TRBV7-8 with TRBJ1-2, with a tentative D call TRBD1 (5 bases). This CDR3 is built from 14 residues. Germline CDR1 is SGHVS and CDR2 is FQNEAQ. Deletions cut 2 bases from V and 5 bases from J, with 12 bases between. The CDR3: CASSLIQGLYGYTF. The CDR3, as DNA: TGTGCCAGCAGCTTAATTCAGGGTCTGTATGGCTACACCTTC.

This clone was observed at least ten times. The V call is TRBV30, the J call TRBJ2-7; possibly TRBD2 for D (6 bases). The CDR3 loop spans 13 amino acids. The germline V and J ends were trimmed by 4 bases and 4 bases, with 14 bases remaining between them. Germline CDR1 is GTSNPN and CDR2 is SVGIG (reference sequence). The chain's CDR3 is CAWKVWGEYEQYF. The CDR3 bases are TGTGCCTGGAAAGTGTGGGGGGAATACGAGCAGTACTTC.

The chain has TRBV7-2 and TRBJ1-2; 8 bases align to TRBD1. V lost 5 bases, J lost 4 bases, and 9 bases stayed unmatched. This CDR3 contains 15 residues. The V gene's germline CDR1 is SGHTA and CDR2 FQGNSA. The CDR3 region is CASSPRQGQPYGYTF. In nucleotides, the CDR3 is TGTGCCAGCAGCCCACGACAGGGGCAACCCTATGGCTACACCTTC.

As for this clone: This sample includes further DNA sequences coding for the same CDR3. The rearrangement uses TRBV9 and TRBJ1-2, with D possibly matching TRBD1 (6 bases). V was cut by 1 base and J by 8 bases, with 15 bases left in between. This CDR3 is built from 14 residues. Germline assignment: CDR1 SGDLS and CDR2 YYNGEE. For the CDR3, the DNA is TGTGCCAGCAGCGTACTCGGGACAAGCCAGGGCTACACCTTC. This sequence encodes CASSVLGTSQGYTF.

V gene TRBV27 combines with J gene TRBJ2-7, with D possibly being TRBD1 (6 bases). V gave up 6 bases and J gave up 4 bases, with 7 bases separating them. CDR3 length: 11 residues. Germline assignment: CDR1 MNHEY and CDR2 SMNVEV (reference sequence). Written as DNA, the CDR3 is TGTGCCAGCAGCCAGGGGTACGAGCAGTACTTC. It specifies CASSQGYEQYF.

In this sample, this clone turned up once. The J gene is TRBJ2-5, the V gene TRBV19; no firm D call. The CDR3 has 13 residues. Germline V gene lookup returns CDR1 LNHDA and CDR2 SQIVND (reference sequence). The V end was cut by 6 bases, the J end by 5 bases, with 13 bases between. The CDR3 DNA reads TGTGCCAGTAGCGTGGGGATGAGGGAGACCCAGTACTTC. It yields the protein CASSVGMRETQYF.

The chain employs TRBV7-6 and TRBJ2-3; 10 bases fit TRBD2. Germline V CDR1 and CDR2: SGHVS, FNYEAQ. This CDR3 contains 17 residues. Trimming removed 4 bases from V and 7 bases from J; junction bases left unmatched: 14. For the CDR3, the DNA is TGTGCCAGCAGCTCAGGCAGCGGGAGGGCCGGAGGGAATACGCAGTATTTT. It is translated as CASSSGSGRAGGNTQYF.

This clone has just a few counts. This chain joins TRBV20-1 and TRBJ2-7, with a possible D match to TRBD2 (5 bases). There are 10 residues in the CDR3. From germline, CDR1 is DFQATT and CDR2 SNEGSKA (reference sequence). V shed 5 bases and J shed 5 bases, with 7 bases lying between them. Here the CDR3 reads CSAGENEQYF. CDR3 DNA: TGCAGTGCTGGGGAGAACGAGCAGTACTTC.

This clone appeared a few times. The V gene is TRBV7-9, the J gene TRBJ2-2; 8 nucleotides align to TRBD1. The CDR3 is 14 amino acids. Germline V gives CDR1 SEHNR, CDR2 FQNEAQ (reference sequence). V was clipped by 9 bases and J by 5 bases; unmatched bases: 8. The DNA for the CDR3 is TGTGCCAGTAGAGACAGGGGTTATACCGGGGAGCTGTTTTTT. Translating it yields CASRDRGYTGELFF.